These T cell receptor beta chains were read from a single sample in a study of cytomegalovirus exposure and HLA in healthy donors. The repertoire was sequenced with immunoSEQ multiplex PCR; TCRdb's copy has only in-frame clones and lacks some. Among approximately 220,000 clones listed, about 89% were seen once. The sequencing sample was made of PBMCs. The receptors stem from a woman younger than 35 in good health and CMV-seronegative. Each CDR3 is given without its conserved first and last residue. The order of the fields is J gene, V gene, CDR3 protein.

J gene: TRBJ1-5; V gene: TRBV28; CDR3 protein: ASSAQNQPQH
J gene: TRBJ2-2; V gene: TRBV19; CDR3 protein: ASSITGTGVGELF
J gene: TRBJ1-6; V gene: TRBV2; CDR3 protein: ASSDIVGQGPL
J gene: TRBJ2-1; V gene: TRBV5-1; CDR3 protein: ASSPSGKSSYNEQF
J gene: TRBJ1-1; V gene: TRBV30; CDR3 protein: AWSVPGMNTEAF
J gene: TRBJ2-4; V gene: TRBV6-1; CDR3 protein: ASSPIAERKNIQY
J gene: TRBJ2-5; V gene: TRBV9; CDR3 protein: ASSVAGGRAGETQY
J gene: TRBJ2-2; V gene: TRBV6-6; CDR3 protein: ASSWRQATNTGELF
J gene: TRBJ1-1; V gene: TRBV12-5; CDR3 protein: ASGSGQGKPEAF
J gene: TRBJ1-5; V gene: TRBV4-3; CDR3 protein: ASSPQNGATNQPQH
J gene: TRBJ2-3; V gene: TRBV7-3; CDR3 protein: ASSLGAATDTQY
J gene: TRBJ2-3; V gene: TRBV7-6; CDR3 protein: ASSPLAGGRTDTQY
J gene: TRBJ2-7; V gene: TRBV30; CDR3 protein: ASTTGSYEQY
J gene: TRBJ1-1; V gene: TRBV9; CDR3 protein: ASSRQGSTEAF
J gene: TRBJ2-7; V gene: TRBV11-2; CDR3 protein: ASSLVRGSYEQY
J gene: TRBJ1-4; V gene: TRBV5-1; CDR3 protein: ASSLRRATNEKLF
J gene: TRBJ2-5; V gene: TRBV5-6; CDR3 protein: ASIPTVGFQETQY
J gene: TRBJ2-5; V gene: TRBV7-7; CDR3 protein: ASSSHPGSQETQY